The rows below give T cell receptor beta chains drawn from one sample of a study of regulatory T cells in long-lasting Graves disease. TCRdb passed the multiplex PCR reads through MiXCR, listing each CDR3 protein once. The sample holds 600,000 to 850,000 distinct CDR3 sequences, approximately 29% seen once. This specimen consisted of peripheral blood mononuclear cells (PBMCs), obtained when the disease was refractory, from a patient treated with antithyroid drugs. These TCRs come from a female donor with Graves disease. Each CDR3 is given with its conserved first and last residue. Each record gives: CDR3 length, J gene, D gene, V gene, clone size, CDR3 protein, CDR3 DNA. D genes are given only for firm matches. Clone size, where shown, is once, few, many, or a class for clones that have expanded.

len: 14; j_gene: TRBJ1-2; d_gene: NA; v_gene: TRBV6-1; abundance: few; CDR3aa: CASTLRQAIYGYTF; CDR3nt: TGTGCCAGCACCCTCCGACAGGCCATCTATGGCTACACCTTC
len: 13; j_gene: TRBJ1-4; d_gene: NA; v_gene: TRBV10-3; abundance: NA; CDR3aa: CAISQGSGEKLFF; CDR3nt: TGTGCCATCAGCCAGGGGAGCGGTGAAAAACTGTTTTTT
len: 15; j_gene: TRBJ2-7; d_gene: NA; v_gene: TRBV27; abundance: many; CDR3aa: CASSFSAGPSYEQYF; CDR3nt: TGTGCCAGCAGTTTCTCCGCGGGGCCTTCCTACGAGCAGTACTTC
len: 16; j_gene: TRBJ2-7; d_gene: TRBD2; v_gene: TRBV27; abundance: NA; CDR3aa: CASSAPVRTSGYEQYF; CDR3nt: TGTGCCAGCAGCGCGCCGGTAAGGACTAGCGGCTACGAGCAGTACTTC
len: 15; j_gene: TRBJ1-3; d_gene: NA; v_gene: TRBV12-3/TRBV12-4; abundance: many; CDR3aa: CASSLALNSGNTIYF; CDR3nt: TGTGCCAGCAGTTTAGCGCTTAACTCTGGAAACACCATATATTTT
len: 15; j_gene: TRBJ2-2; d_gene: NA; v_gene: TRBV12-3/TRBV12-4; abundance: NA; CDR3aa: CASRELVSGTGELFF; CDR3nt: TGTGCCAGCAGAGAACTAGTTAGTGGGACCGGGGAGCTGTTTTTT
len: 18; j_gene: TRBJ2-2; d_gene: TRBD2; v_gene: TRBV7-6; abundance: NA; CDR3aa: CASSLALLAGGVTGELFF; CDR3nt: TGTGCCAGCAGCTTAGCGTTGCTAGCGGGAGGGGTCACCGGGGAGCTGTTTTTT
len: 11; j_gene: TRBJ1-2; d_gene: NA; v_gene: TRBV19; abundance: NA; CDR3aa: CASSMGARPAF; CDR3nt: TGTGCCAGTAGTATGGGGGCCCGGCCGGCCTTC
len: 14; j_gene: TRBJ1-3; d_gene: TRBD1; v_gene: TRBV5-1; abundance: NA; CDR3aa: CASSLGDRRNTIYF; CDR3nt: TGCGCCAGCAGCTTGGGGGACAGACGAAACACCATATATTTT
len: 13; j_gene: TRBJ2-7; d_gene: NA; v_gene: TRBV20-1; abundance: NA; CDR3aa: CSARGVAVYAQYF; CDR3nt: TGCAGTGCTAGAGGAGTTGCTGTCTACGCGCAGTACTTC
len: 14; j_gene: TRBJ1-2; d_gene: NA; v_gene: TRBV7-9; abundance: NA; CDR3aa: CASSGGTGVYGYTF; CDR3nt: TGTGCCAGCAGCGGGGGGACTGGGGTTTATGGCTACACCTTC
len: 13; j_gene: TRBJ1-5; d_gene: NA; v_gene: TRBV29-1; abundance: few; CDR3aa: CSVGQGRNQPQHF; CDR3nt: TGCAGCGTTGGGCAGGGGCGCAATCAGCCCCAGCATTTT
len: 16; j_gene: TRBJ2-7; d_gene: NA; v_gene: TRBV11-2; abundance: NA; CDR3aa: CASSLSGRGRSYEQYF; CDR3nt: TGTGCCAGCAGCTTATCTGGCAGGGGAAGATCCTACGAGCAGTACTTC
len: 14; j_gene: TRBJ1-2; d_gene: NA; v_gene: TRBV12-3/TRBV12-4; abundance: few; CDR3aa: CASSLIAGDYGYTF; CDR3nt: TGTGCCAGCAGTTTGATTGCAGGGGACTATGGCTACACCTTC
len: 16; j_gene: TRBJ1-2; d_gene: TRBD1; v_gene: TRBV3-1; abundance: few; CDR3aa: CASSPSPGTGFYGYTF; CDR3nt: TGTGCCAGCAGCCCCTCCCCCGGGACAGGATTCTATGGCTACACCTTC
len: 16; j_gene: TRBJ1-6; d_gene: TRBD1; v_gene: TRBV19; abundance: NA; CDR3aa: CARGQGGIIPESPLHF; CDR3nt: TGTGCCAGGGGACAGGGGGGCATAATTCCGGAATCACCCCTCCACTTT
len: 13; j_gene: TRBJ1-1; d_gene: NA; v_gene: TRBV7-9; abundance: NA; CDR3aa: CASSLAAQGKAFF; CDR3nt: TGTGCCAGCAGCTTAGCAGCCCAGGGTAAAGCTTTCTTT
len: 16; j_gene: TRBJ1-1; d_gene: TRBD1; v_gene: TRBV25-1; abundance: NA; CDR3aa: CASRGQGRFSGTEAFF; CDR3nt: TGTGCCAGCAGGGGACAGGGAAGGTTTAGCGGCACTGAAGCTTTCTTT
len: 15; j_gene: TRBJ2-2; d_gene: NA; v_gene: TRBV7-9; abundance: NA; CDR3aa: CASSLAGRTTGELFF; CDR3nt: TGTGCCAGCAGCTTAGCGGGGCGAACCACCGGGGAGCTGTTTTTT
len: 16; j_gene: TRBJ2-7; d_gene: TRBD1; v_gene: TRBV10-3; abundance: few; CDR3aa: CAISELGGTGSYEQYF; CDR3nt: TGTGCCATCAGTGAGTTAGGCGGGACAGGGAGCTACGAGCAGTACTTC
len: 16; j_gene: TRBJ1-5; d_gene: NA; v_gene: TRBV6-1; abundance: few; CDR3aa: CASSVTAQASNQPQHF; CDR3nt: TGTGCCAGCAGTGTGACAGCCCAAGCTAGCAATCAGCCCCAGCATTTT
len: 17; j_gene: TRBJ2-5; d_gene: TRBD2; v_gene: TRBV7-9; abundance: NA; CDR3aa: CASSHHGTSVIRETQYF; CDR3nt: TGTGCCAGCAGCCACCACGGGACTAGCGTCATACGTGAGACCCAGTACTTC
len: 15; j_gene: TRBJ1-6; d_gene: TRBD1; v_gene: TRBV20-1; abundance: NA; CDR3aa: CSARPGQNYNSPLHF; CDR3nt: TGCAGTGCTCGTCCGGGACAGAATTATAATTCACCCCTCCACTTT
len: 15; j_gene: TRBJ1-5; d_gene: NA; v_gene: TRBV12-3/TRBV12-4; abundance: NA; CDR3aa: CASRVFGFSNQPQHF; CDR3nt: TGTGCCAGCAGAGTCTTTGGGTTTAGCAATCAGCCCCAGCATTTT
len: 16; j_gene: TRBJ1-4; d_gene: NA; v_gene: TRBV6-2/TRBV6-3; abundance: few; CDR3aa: CASSGTTLTINEKLFF; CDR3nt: TGTGCCAGCAGTGGTACAACTCTTACCATTAATGAAAAACTGTTTTTT
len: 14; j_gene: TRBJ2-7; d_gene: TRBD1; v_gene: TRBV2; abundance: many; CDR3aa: CASSGDRDLYEQYF; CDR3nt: TGTGCCAGCAGTGGTGACAGGGATCTATACGAGCAGTACTTC
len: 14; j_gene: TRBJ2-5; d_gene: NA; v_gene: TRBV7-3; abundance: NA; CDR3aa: CASSSPGPNETQYF; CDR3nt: TGTGCCAGCAGCTCCCCGGGACCCAATGAGACCCAGTACTTC
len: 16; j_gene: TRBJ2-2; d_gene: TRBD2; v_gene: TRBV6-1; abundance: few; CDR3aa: CASSEGGWGGTGELFF; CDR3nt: TGTGCCAGCAGTGAGGGTGGATGGGGGGGCACCGGGGAGCTGTTTTTT
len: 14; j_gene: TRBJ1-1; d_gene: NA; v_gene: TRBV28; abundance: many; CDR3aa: CASSLLGQSGEAFF; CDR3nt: TGTGCCAGCAGTTTATTGGGCCAGTCGGGCGAAGCTTTCTTT
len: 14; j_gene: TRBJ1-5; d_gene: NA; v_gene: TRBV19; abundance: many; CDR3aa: CASSISGGNQPQHF; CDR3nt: TGTGCCAGTAGTATTAGCGGGGGCAATCAGCCCCAGCATTTT
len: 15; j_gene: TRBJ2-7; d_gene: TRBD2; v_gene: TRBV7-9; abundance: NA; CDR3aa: CASSLDEREGYEQYF; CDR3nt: TGTGCCAGCAGCTTAGATGAGCGGGAGGGCTACGAGCAGTACTTC
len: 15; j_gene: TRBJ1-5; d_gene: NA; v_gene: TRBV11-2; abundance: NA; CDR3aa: CASSSVGGRNQPQHF; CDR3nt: TGTGCCAGCAGCTCGGTGGGTGGTCGCAATCAGCCCCAGCATTTT
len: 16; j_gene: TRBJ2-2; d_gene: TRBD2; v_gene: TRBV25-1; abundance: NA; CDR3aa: CASSETSGMGVGELFF; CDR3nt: TGTGCCAGCAGTGAAACTAGCGGGATGGGGGTCGGGGAGCTGTTTTTT
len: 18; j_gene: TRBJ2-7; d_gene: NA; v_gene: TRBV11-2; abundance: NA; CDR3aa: CASSARPGRGASSYEQYF; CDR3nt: TGTGCCAGCAGCGCACGGCCAGGTAGGGGGGCCTCATCCTACGAGCAGTACTTC
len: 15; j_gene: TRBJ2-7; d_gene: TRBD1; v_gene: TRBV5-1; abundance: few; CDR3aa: CASSFRQGGSYEQYF; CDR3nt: TGCGCCAGCAGCTTCCGACAGGGGGGTTCCTACGAGCAGTACTTC
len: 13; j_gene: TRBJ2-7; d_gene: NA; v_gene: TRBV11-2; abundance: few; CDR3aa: CASSWSGAEEQYF; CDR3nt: TGTGCCAGCAGCTGGTCGGGGGCAGAAGAGCAGTACTTC